This T cell receptor (beta chain) stems from a study of blood T cell repertoires in COVID-19. Study-wide background: Researchers got acute and convalescent COVID-19 samples from the United States, Italy and Spain.

The CDR3 contains 15 residues. The junction had 6 bases not matched to a gene; V was cut back by 6 bases and J by 4 bases. Germline-derived CDR1 and CDR2 are KGHDR and SFDVKD. Method: immunoSEQ multiplex PCR; TCRdb's copy keeps in-frame clones and lacks some. Of about 440,000 clones listed, nearly 90% were seen once; the top ten hold under 2%. This clone was observed a handful of times. Enrolled through a virtual design, the participants were between roughly 18 and 100 years of age and came from about two dozen US areas. The sequence derives from a woman aged 18-29 years with acute COVID-19. Sequencing was carried out using PBMCs or T cells enriched from blood (not recorded which). The chain carries TRBV24-1 and TRBJ2-2, with 8 bases aligning to TRBD1. CDR3 in amino acids: CATSPSDRATGELFF. The CDR3 coding sequence is TGTGCCACCAGTCCTTCGGACAGGGCCACCGGGGAGCTGTTTTTT.